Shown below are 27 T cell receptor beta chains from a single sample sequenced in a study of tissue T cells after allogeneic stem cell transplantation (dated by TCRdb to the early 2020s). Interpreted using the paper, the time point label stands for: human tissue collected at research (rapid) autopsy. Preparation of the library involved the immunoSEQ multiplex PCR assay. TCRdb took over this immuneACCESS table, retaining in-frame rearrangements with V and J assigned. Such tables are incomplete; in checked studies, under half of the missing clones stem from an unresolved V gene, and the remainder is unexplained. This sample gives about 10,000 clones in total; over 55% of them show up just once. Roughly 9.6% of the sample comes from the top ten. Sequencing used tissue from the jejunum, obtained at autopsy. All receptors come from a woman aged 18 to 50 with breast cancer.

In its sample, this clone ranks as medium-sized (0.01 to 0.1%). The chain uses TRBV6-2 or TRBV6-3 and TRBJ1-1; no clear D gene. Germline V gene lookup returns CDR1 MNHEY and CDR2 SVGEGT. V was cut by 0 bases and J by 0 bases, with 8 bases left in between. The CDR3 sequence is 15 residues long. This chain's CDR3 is CASSYSGEMNTEAFF. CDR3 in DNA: TGTGCCAGCAGTTACTCGGGAGAAATGAACACTGAAGCTTTCTTT.

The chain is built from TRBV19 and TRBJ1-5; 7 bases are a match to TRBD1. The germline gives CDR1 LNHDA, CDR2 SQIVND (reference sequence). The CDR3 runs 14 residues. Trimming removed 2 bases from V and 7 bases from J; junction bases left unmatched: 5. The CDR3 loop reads CASSISGGGQPQHF. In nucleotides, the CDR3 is TGTGCCAGTAGTATATCAGGGGGAGGACAGCCCCAGCATTTT.

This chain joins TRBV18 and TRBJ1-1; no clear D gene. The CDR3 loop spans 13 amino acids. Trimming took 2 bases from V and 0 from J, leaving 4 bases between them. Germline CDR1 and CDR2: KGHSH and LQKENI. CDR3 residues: CASSPGVNTEAFF. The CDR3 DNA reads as TGTGCCAGCTCACCAGGAGTGAACACTGAAGCTTTCTTT.

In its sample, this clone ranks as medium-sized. In DNA form, the CDR3 reads TGTGCCAGCAGTCCCGGGACAGACAATGAGCAGTTCTTC. Its translation is CASSPGTDNEQFF. V is TRBV6-6 and J is TRBJ2-1, with 7 bases identical to TRBD1. The CDR3 covers 13 residues. The V and J ends lost 5 bases and 5 bases, in that order; junction bases with no gene match: 3. The germline gives CDR1 MNHNY, CDR2 SVGAGI (reference sequence).

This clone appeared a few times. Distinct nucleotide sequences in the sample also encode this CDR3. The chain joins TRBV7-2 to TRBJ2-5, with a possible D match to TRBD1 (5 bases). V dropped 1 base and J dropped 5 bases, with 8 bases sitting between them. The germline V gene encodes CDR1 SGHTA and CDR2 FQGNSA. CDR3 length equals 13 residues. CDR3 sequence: CASSLDRSETQYF. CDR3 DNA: TGTGCCAGCAGCTTAGACAGGTCCGAGACCCAGTACTTC. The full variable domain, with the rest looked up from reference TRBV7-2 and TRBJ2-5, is GAGVSQSPSNKVTEKGKDVELRCDPISGHTALYWYRQSLGQGLEFLIYFQGNSAPDKSGLPSDRFSAERTGGSVSTLTIQRTQQEDSAVYLCASSLDRSETQYFGPGTRLLVL.

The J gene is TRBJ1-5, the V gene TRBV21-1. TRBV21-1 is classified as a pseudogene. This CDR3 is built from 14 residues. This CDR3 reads CASSKGGEGQPQHF. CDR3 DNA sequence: TGTGCCAGCAGCAAAGGGGGGGAGGGTCAGCCCCAGCATTTT.

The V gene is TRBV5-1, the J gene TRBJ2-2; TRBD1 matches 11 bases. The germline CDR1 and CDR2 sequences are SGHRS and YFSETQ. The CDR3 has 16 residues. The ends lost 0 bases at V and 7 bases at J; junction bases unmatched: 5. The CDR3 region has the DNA TGCGCCAGCAGCTTGGAGGGACAGGGGGTTAACGGGGAGCTGTTTTTT. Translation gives CASSLEGQGVNGELFF.

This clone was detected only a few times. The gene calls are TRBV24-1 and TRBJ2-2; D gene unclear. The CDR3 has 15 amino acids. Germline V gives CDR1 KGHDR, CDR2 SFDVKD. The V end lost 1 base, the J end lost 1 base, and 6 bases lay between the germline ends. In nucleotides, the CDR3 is TGTGCCACCAGTGATTTAGGTGGGAACACCGGGGAGCTGTTTTTT. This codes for CATSDLGGNTGELFF.

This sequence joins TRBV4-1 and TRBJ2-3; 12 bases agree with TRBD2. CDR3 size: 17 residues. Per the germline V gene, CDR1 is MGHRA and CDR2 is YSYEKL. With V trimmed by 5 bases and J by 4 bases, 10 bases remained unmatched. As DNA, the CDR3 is TGCGCCAGCAGCTCAAGGAGACTAGCGGGGGAGGCAGATACGCAGTATTTT. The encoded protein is CASSSRRLAGEADTQYF.

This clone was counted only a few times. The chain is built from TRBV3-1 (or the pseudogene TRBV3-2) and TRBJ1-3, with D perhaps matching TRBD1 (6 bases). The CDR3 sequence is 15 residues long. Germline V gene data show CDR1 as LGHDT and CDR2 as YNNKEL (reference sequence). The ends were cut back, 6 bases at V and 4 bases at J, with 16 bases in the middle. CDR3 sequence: CASRRGAISGNTIYF. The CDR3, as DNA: TGTGCCAGCAGAAGGGGGGCGATTTCCGGAAACACCATATATTTT.

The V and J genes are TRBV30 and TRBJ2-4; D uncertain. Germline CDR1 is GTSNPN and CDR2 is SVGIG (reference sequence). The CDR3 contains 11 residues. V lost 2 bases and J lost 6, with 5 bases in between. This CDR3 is CAWSSGNIQYF. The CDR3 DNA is TGTGCCTGGAGTTCGGGAAACATTCAGTACTTC. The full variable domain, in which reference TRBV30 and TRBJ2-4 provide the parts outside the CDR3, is SQTIHQWPATLVQPVGSPLSLECTVEGTSNPNLYWYRQAAGRGLQLLFYSVGIGQISSEVPQNLSASRPQDRQFILSSKKLLLSDSGFYLCAWSSGNIQYFGAGTRLSVL.

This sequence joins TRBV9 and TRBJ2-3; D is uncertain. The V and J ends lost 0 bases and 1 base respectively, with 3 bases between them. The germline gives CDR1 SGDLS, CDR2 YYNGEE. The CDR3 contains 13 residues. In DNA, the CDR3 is TGTGCCAGCAGCGTAGATGGCACAGATACGCAGTATTTT. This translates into CASSVDGTDTQYF.

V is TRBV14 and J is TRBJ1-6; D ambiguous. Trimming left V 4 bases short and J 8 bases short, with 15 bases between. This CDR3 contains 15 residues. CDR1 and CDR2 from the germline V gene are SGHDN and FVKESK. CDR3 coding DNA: TGTGCCAGCAGCCTTAGGGTGGCGAGCGATTCACCCCTCCACTTT. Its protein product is CASSLRVASDSPLHF.

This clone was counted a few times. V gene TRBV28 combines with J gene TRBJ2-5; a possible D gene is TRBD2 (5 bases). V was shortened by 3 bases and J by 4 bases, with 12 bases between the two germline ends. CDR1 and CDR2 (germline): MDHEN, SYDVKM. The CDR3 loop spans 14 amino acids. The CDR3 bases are TGTGCCAGCAGTTTGGTTAGGACTCCAGAGACCCAGTACTTC. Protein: CASSLVRTPETQYF.

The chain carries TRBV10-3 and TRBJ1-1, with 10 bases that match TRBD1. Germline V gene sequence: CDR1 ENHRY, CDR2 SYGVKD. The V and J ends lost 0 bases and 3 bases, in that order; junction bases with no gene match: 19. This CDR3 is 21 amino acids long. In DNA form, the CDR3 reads TGTGCCATCAGTGAGTCATGGAGGGACAGGGGAGTGGAATGGGGGTACACTGAAGCTTTCTTT. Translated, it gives CAISESWRDRGVEWGYTEAFF.

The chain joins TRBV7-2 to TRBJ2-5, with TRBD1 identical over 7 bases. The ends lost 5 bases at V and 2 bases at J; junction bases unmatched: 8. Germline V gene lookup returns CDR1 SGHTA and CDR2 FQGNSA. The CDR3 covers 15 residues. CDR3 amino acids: CASSAGTALQETQYF. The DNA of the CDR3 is TGTGCCAGCAGCGCCGGGACAGCTCTACAAGAGACCCAGTACTTC.

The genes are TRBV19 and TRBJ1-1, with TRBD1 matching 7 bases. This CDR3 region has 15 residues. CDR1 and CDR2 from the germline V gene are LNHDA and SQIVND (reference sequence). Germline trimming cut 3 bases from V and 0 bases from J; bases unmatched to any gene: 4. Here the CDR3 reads CASSMGTAMNTEAFF. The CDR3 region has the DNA TGTGCCAGTAGTATGGGGACAGCCATGAACACTGAAGCTTTCTTT.

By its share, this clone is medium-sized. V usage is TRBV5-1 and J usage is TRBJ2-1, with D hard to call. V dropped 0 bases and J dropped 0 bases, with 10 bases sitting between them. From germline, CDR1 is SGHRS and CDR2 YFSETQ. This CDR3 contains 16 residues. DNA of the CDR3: TGCGCCAGCAGCTTGGAGGTGCGAAGCTCCTACAATGAGCAGTTCTTC. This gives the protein CASSLEVRSSYNEQFF. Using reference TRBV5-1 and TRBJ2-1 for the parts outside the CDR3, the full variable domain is KAGVTQTPRYLIKTRGQQVTLSCSPISGHRSVSWYQQTPGQGLQFLFEYFSETQRNKGNFPGRFSGRQFSNSRSEMNVSTLELGDSALYLCASSLEVRSSYNEQFFGPGTRLTVL.

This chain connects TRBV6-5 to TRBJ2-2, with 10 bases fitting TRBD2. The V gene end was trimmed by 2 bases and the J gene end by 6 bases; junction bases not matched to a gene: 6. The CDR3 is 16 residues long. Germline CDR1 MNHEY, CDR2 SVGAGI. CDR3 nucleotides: TGTGCCAGCAGTTACACACAAGCGGGGGGGCCCGGGGAGCTGTTTTTT. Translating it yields CASSYTQAGGPGELFF.

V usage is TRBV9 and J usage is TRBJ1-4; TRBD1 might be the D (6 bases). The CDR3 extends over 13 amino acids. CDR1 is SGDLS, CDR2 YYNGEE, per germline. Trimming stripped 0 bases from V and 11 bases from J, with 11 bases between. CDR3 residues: CASSVEQGGKLFF. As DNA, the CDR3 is TGTGCCAGCAGCGTAGAACAGGGAGGTAAACTGTTTTTT.

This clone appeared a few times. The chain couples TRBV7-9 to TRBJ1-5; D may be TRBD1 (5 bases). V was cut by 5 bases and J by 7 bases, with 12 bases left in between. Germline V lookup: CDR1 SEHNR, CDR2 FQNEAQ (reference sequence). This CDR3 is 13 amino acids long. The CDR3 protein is CASSLGGPQPQHF. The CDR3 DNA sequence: TGTGCCAGCAGCCTGGGGGGTCCCCAGCCCCAGCATTTT.

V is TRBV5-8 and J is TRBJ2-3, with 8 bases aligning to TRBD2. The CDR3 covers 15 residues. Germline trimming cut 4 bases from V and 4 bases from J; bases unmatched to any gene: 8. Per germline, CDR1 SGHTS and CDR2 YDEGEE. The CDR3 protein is CASSPLAGLADTQYF. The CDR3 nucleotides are TGTGCCAGCAGCCCTTTAGCGGGACTCGCAGATACGCAGTATTTT.

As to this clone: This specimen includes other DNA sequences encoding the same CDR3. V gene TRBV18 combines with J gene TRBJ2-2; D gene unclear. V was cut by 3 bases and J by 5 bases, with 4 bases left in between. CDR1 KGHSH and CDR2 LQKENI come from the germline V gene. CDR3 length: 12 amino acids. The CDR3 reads CASSPRTGELFF. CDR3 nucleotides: TGTGCCAGCTCACCGCGGACCGGGGAGCTGTTTTTT.

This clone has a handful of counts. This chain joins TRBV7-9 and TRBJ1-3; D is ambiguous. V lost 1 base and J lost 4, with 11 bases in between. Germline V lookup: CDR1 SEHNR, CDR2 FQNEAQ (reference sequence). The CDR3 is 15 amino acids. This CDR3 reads CASSLGQAHGNTIYF. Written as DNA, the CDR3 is TGTGCCAGCAGCTTAGGACAAGCCCACGGAAACACCATATATTTT.

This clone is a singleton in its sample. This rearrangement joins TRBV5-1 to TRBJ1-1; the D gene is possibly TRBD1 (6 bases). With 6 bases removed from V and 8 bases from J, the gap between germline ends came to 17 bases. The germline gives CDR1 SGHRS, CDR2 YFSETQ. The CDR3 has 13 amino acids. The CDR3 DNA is TGCGCCAGCACCGTTGACGGAAGGGGGGAAGCTTTCTTT. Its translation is CASTVDGRGEAFF.

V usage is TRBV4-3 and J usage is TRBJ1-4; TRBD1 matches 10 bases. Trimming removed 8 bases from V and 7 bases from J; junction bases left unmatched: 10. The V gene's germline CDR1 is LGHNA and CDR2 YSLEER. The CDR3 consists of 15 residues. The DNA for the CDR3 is TGCGCCAGCGGCGCCGGGACAGGGGTTGTTGAAAAACTGTTTTTT. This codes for CASGAGTGVVEKLFF.

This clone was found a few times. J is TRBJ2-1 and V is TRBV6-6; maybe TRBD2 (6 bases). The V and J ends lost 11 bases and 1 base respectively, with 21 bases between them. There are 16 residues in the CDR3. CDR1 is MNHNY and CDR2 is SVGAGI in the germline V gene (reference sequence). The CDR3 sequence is CAARGLMPESYNEQFF. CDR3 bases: TGTGCCGCAAGGGGACTGATGCCGGAGTCCTACAATGAGCAGTTCTTC.